This TCR beta chain was sequenced during a study of blood T cells in healthy people across ages. This CDR3 has 12 amino acids. The germline V and J ends were trimmed by 6 bases and 7 bases, with 7 bases remaining between them. Germline values: CDR1 WSHSY, CDR2 SAAADI. Regarding this clonotype: Its antigen is as yet unknown.

Study-level results: Strong correlation existed between TCR beta diversity and naive T cell percentage.

Then a second PCR, running roughly 7 to 12 cycles, was carried out with a sample-barcoded 5' primer and a J-beta primer mix. TCRdb redid the calling of the 5' RACE reads with MiXCR, one entry per CDR3 protein. The table includes around 500,000 distinct CDR3 sequences, under 55% detected once. Sequencing used blood. The chain uses TRBV10-2 and TRBJ1-6; D may be TRBD1 (5 bases). This clonotype was obtained from a man older than 75 in good health. In DNA form, the CDR3 reads TGCGCCAGCAGCAGGGTAAATTCACCCCTCCACTTT. Residues: CASSRVNSPLHF.